Listed here is a single TCR beta chain. The antigen is undetermined. The CDR3 has 15 residues. CDR1 MNHEY and CDR2 SVGAGI come from the germline V gene. Between the trimmed V and J ends, which lost 3 bases and 8 bases, there was a span of 17 bases. The sample originates from a study of cytomegalovirus exposure and HLA in healthy donors. Study results and caveats: Subsequent analysis showed first-cohort TCR clusters tending to co-occur in around 130 validation repertoires.

Only in-frame clones appear in the TCRdb table, and some are missing; sequencing was by immunoSEQ multiplex PCR. The sample contains 120,000 to 150,000 clones, 84% of which appear only once. This rearrangement joins TRBV6-5 to TRBJ2-1, with D perhaps TRBD1 (5 bases). This clonotype was sampled from a woman aged 25 to 39 in good health and CMV-seronegative. Material for sequencing was PBMCs. This chain's CDR3 is CASSYSGARGDEQFF. Written as DNA, the CDR3 is TGTGCCAGCAGTTATTCTGGGGCCCGTGGCGATGAGCAGTTCTTC.